Below, 29 T cell receptor beta chains from the same sample are listed, as sequenced in a study of blood T cell repertoires in COVID-19. Generated by immunoSEQ multiplex PCR, the TCRdb table keeps only in-frame clones and is missing some. The repertoire consists of under 100,000 clones, with approximately 85% occurring once and the leading ten covering 2.5% to 3.5%. Specimen: peripheral blood. The receptors were gathered from a woman at least 80 years old with COVID-19, enrolled during active disease.

The rearrangement joins TRBV5-5 to TRBJ2-7; D may be TRBD2 (7 bases). Germline V gene data show CDR1 as SGHKS and CDR2 as YYEKEE (reference sequence). The length of the CDR3 is 16 residues. The ends were cut back, 3 bases at V and 3 bases at J, with 19 bases in the middle. The DNA of the CDR3 is TGTGCCAGCAGCTCTTCCACGGGGGGCGAGATCTACGAGCAGTACTTC. Residues: CASSSSTGGEIYEQYF.

The V and J genes are TRBV6-1 and TRBJ2-5, with 9 bases lining up with TRBD2. CDR1 and CDR2 (germline): MNHNS, SASEGT. The CDR3 contains 12 residues. V lost 7 bases, J lost 5 bases, and 2 bases stayed unmatched. The CDR3 loop is CASKTSGETQYF. The CDR3 DNA reads as TGTGCCAGCAAGACTAGCGGTGAGACCCAGTACTTC.

Details on this clone: Sequence at one end of the junction differs from germline and may be a read error. V is TRBV6-5 and J is TRBJ2-7; perhaps TRBD2 as D (7 bases). Germline assignment: CDR1 MNHEY and CDR2 SVGAGI. This CDR3 region has 11 residues. As DNA, the CDR3 is TGTGCCAGCCAGGGAGCGGGACACGGAAATTTC. Translating gives CASQGAGHGNF.

V gene TRBV6-2 or TRBV6-3 combines with J gene TRBJ2-5; 10 positions match TRBD2. Germline assignment: CDR1 MNHEY and CDR2 SVGEGT. The V segment lost 0 bases and the J segment 2 bases; nucleotides outside the gene matches: 9. The CDR3 totals 18 residues. The chain's CDR3 is CASSYSSPSGGLQETQYF. CDR3 nucleotide sequence: TGTGCCAGCAGTTACTCAAGTCCTAGCGGGGGCTTACAAGAGACCCAGTACTTC.

The chain carries TRBV3-1 (or the pseudogene TRBV3-2) and TRBJ2-7; 12 bases align to TRBD2. The junction had 4 bases not matched to a gene; V was cut back by 4 bases and J by 3 bases. The germline CDR1 and CDR2 sequences are LGHDT and YNNKEL (reference sequence). This CDR3 is built from 15 residues. This CDR3 is CASSPTSGGNYEQYF. In nucleotides, the CDR3 is TGTGCCAGCAGCCCGACTAGCGGGGGAAACTACGAGCAGTACTTC.

This sequence joins TRBV2 and TRBJ2-7, with TRBD1 matching 9 bases. CDR1 SNHLY and CDR2 FYNNEI come from the germline V gene. CDR3 length equals 15 residues. The V gene end was trimmed by 5 bases and the J gene end by 7 bases; junction bases not matched to a gene: 12. The CDR3 DNA reads TGTGCCAGCAGTATTTCTCCGGGACAGGGCCAAGAGCAGTACTTC. This translates into CASSISPGQGQEQYF.

The CDR3 sequence: CAIRSQPGLVFTDTQYF. CDR3 in DNA: TGTGCCATCAGATCACAACCAGGACTAGTCTTCACAGATACGCAGTATTTT. V and J are TRBV10-3 and TRBJ2-3; 7 nucleotides match TRBD2. The CDR3 has 17 amino acids. Germline CDR1 is ENHRY and CDR2 is SYGVKD. J gave up 2 bases and V 6 bases, and 14 bases lay outside the gene matches.

The chain links TRBV14 to TRBJ1-1; TRBD1 might be the D (5 bases). CDR1 is SGHDN and CDR2 is FVKESK in the germline V gene. Trimming took 0 bases from V and 11 from J, leaving 10 bases between them. The CDR3 spans 12 residues. CDR3: CASSQDSRAAFF. CDR3 sequence (DNA): TGTGCCAGCAGCCAAGACTCCAGGGCCGCTTTCTTT.

The chain is built from TRBV30 and TRBJ2-7; D perhaps matches TRBD1 (5 bases). V was clipped by 4 bases and J by 2 bases, with 15 bases between them. Germline CDR1 reads GTSNPN; CDR2 reads SVGIG (reference sequence). CDR3 length: 14 residues. The CDR3 here is CAWKGRQGTYEQYF. The CDR3 DNA sequence: TGTGCCTGGAAAGGTCGGCAGGGAACCTACGAGCAGTACTTC.

V gene TRBV5-4 combines with J gene TRBJ2-1; unclear D gene. The CDR3 is 13 amino acids. Per the germline V gene, CDR1 is SGHNT and CDR2 is YYREEE (reference sequence). Trimming removed 5 bases from V and 0 bases from J, with 6 bases in between. CDR3 in amino acids: CASSPSSYNEQFF. In DNA form, the CDR3 reads TGTGCCAGCAGTCCCAGCTCCTACAATGAGCAGTTCTTC.

The rearrangement uses TRBV6-1 and TRBJ1-1; TRBD1 matches 7 bases. The V segment lost 0 bases and the J segment 5 bases; nucleotides outside the gene matches: 0. Germline V CDR1 and CDR2: MNHNS, SASEGT. CDR3 size: 13 residues. The CDR3 spells CASSEARGTEAFF. The CDR3 nucleotides read TGTGCCAGCAGTGAAGCCAGGGGGACTGAAGCTTTCTTT.

This clone was observed a few times. J is TRBJ1-1 and V is TRBV29-1; D may be TRBD1 (5 bases). Germline V gene sequence: CDR1 SQVTM, CDR2 ANQGSEA. The CDR3 spans 15 residues. The V end was cut by 3 bases, the J end by 5 bases, with 19 bases between. The CDR3: CSVDSGQGFMTEAFF. CDR3 DNA: TGCAGCGTTGATTCTGGCCAGGGATTTATGACTGAAGCTTTCTTT. Filled out from reference TRBV29-1 and TRBJ1-1, the complete variable domain reads SAVISQKPSRDICQRGTSLTIQCQVDSQVTMMFWYRQQPGQSLTLIATANQGSEATYESGFVIDKFPISRPNLTFSTLTVSNMSPEDSSIYLCSVDSGQGFMTEAFFGQGTRLTVV.

The chain carries TRBV27 and TRBJ1-1, with D uncertain. Looked up from germline, CDR1 is MNHEY and CDR2 is SMNVEV (reference sequence). The CDR3 spans 14 residues. V lost 5 bases, J lost 3 bases, and 13 bases lay in between. The CDR3 protein is CASSEQYIDTEAFF. CDR3 nucleotides: TGTGCCAGCAGTGAACAGTATATCGACACTGAAGCTTTCTTT.

This chain uses TRBV11-2 with TRBJ2-5; 7 bases map to TRBD2. The CDR3 contains 17 residues. CDR1 SGHAT and CDR2 FQNNGV come from the germline V gene. The V segment lost 2 bases and the J segment 5 bases; nucleotides outside the gene matches: 14. CDR3 coding DNA: TGTGCCAGCAGCTTAAGAGGAGGCGCGGGAGCGCGGGAGACCCAGTACTTC. Amino acid sequence: CASSLRGGAGARETQYF.

V usage is TRBV6-7 and J usage is TRBJ1-1; 8 nucleotides match TRBD1. TRBV6-7 is an open reading frame, and its role is uncertain. The CDR3 sequence is 14 residues long. The ends lost 5 bases at V and 7 bases at J; junction bases unmatched: 9. The DNA of the CDR3 is TGTGCCAGCAGTCCACGGACAGGGAGGGGTGAAGCTTTCTTT. This encodes CASSPRTGRGEAFF.

The chain employs TRBV10-3 and TRBJ2-3; TRBD2 might be the D (5 bases). V shed 5 bases and J shed 0 bases, with 9 bases lying between them. Germline V gives CDR1 ENHRY, CDR2 SYGVKD. This CDR3 is built from 14 residues. The CDR3 spells CAISNGISTDTQYF. CDR3 nucleotide sequence: TGTGCCATCAGTAACGGGATTAGCACAGATACGCAGTATTTT.

The rearrangement joins TRBV9 to TRBJ2-1; 10 bases map to TRBD1. With 1 base clipped from V and 4 bases from J, the junction kept 5 bases outside the gene matches. The germline gives CDR1 SGDLS, CDR2 YYNGEE. The CDR3 contains 16 residues. DNA for the CDR3: TGTGCCAGCAGCGTAATCGGACAGGGGGGTTACAATGAGCAGTTCTTC. It translates to CASSVIGQGGYNEQFF.

This clone was recorded once. The chain couples TRBV6-6 to TRBJ2-3; tentatively, D is TRBD1 (6 bases). The CDR3 is 17 residues long. The V gene lost 5 bases and the J gene lost 0 bases, with 18 bases spanning the gap. Germline assignment: CDR1 MNHNY and CDR2 SVGAGI (reference sequence). The CDR3 protein is CASSHARQDSSTDTQYF. CDR3 DNA sequence: TGTGCCAGCAGTCACGCCAGACAGGATTCTAGCACAGATACGCAGTATTTT.

This chain connects TRBV11-1 to TRBJ2-5; tentative D call: TRBD2 (6 bases). The germline CDR1 and CDR2 sequences are SGHAT and FQDESV (reference sequence). The ends were cut back, 3 bases at V and 5 bases at J, with 10 bases in the middle. The CDR3 totals 13 residues. CDR3 amino acids: CASSFVSGETQYF. CDR3 sequence (DNA): TGTGCCAGCAGCTTCGTCAGCGGGGAGACCCAGTACTTC.

The chain has TRBV5-4 and TRBJ2-7; 13 nucleotides line up with TRBD2. The germline V gene encodes CDR1 SGHNT and CDR2 YYREEE (reference sequence). Germline trimming cut 0 bases from V and 6 bases from J; bases unmatched to any gene: 3. The CDR3 covers 15 residues. CDR3 in DNA: TGTGCCAGCAGCTTGGCCGGGACTAGCGGGACCGAGCAGTACTTC. It translates to CASSLAGTSGTEQYF.

This clone was seen a few times. The J gene is TRBJ2-1, the V gene TRBV12-3 or TRBV12-4, with TRBD2 matching over 12 bases. V was pared by 10 bases and J by 6 bases, with 4 bases of the junction left unmatched. CDR3 size: 13 residues. CDR3 in DNA: TGTGCCACCAGGACTAGCGGGATCAATGAGCAGTTCTTC. It translates to CATRTSGINEQFF.

J is TRBJ2-7 and V is TRBV7-9, with D perhaps TRBD1 (7 bases). Trimming pared 8 bases from V and 5 bases from J, leaving 22 bases between. This CDR3 comprises 15 residues. Germline assignment: CDR1 SEHNR and CDR2 FQNEAQ (reference sequence). The CDR3 DNA reads as TGTGCCAGCTCCGACCCAGGGGGGTCGTCTGACGAGCAGTACTTC. As protein: CASSDPGGSSDEQYF.

The chain couples TRBV6-5 to TRBJ1-5; D is unclear. Trimming pared 6 bases from V and 1 base from J, leaving 4 bases between. This CDR3 comprises 12 residues. Germline CDR1 reads MNHEY; CDR2 reads SVGAGI. The chain's CDR3 is CASRESNQPQHF. In DNA, the CDR3 is TGTGCCAGCAGGGAGAGCAATCAGCCCCAGCATTTT.

This chain connects TRBV5-6 to TRBJ1-5; 8 nucleotides agree with TRBD1. The CDR3 is 16 amino acids. V was clipped by 4 bases and J by 4 bases; unmatched bases: 10. Germline CDR1 is SGHDT and CDR2 is YYEEEE. The chain's CDR3 is CASSPRGGQGNQPQHF. CDR3 in DNA: TGTGCCAGCAGCCCGCGGGGTGGACAGGGAAATCAGCCCCAGCATTTT.

The chain couples TRBV15 to TRBJ1-2; D not certain. The CDR3 runs to 14 residues. CDR1 is LNHNV and CDR2 is YYDKDF in the germline V gene (reference sequence). Trimming removed 1 base from V and 3 bases from J, with 9 bases in between. In nucleotides, the CDR3 is TGTGCCACCAGCAGAGTTGGCGGATACTATGGCTACACCTTC. It specifies CATSRVGGYYGYTF.

This clone has a handful of counts. This chain joins TRBV7-9 and TRBJ2-7, with TRBD1 identical over 9 bases. J lost 7 bases, V lost 0 bases, and 10 bases had no gene match. The CDR3 contains 16 residues. CDR1 is SEHNR and CDR2 is FQNEAQ in the germline V gene (reference sequence). CDR3 bases: TGTGCCAGCAGCTTAGCGGCGGGACAGGGTGCAGGAGAGCAGTACTTC. Its protein product is CASSLAAGQGAGEQYF.

This chain links TRBV27 with TRBJ2-5, with 10 positions matching TRBD2. Germline V lookup: CDR1 MNHEY, CDR2 SMNVEV (reference sequence). The V gene end was trimmed by 4 bases and the J gene end by 2 bases; junction bases not matched to a gene: 4. This CDR3 has 15 amino acids. In nucleotides, the CDR3 is TGTGCCAGCAGTTCCCTAGCGGGAGTTCAAGAGACCCAGTACTTC. It codes for CASSSLAGVQETQYF.

This clone was counted once. The chain joins TRBV10-3 to TRBJ1-2; 8 nucleotides match TRBD1. This CDR3 is 15 amino acids long. V lost 2 bases, J lost 6 bases, and 8 bases stayed unmatched. Germline CDR1 is ENHRY and CDR2 is SYGVKD. The CDR3 nucleotides read TGTGCCATCAGTGAGGGGACAGGACCTATGCATGGCTACACCTTC. Its protein is CAISEGTGPMHGYTF.

This clone has only a few counts. The rearrangement uses TRBV18 and TRBJ1-1; TRBD1 matches at 8 bases. The J segment lost 3 bases and the V segment lost 7 bases, leaving 4 bases of the junction unmatched. Germline V gene sequence: CDR1 KGHSH, CDR2 LQKENI. The CDR3 runs to 13 residues. CDR3 in amino acids: CASLPTGDTEAFF. DNA for the CDR3: TGTGCCAGCTTACCGACAGGGGACACTGAAGCTTTCTTT.